One T cell receptor beta chain is described in this entry. The source of the sample is a study of T cell changes during pregnancy in multiple sclerosis. V dropped 3 bases and J dropped 1 base, with 9 bases sitting between them. There are 14 residues in the CDR3. Germline CDR1 and CDR2: KGHSH and LQKENI. TCRdb's copy holds only in-frame clones and misses some; the assay was immunoSEQ multiplex PCR. Here the sample spans tens of thousands of clones, more than 90% being singletons. Source: CD4+ T cells from peripheral blood mononuclear cells, taken after pregnancy. The receptor was derived from a female donor in good health, enrolled as a control in a pregnancy study. The rearrangement joins TRBV18 to TRBJ1-1, with a weak D call TRBD1 (5 bases). The CDR3 sequence: CASSPKTGNTEAFF. CDR3 in DNA: TGTGCCAGCTCACCTAAAACAGGGAACACTGAAGCTTTCTTT.